The text below deals with one T cell receptor beta chain. This receptor's antigen is unknown. One base away there is no much larger clone; base qualities are not given. This specimen comes from a study of blood T cell repertoires in COVID-19 (TCRdb year 2020). General notes on the study: The collaborator samples originated in the United States, Italy and Spain and spanned the acute and convalescent phases of COVID-19. The repertoires were released in a freely available public database meant as a resource for research on the immune response to SARS-CoV-2. Nearly every sample came with metadata listing a de-identified subject ID, COVID-19 status, age in years and sex. Subjects who had been exposed to COVID-19, were actively infected with it, or had recovered from it provided the deeply sampled blood TCRbeta repertoires that made up the dataset. HLA class I and class II types, where available, came from metadata supplied by the sample provider rather than from assay-based typing. The samples were drawn from the first 160 participants of the ongoing ImmuneRACE study and from about 1,200 subjects provided by 6 global collaborators. The material from the prospective study consisted of cDNA or gDNA derived from T cells, B-cell-depleted T cells, or PBMCs.

Here is what the overall study found, with its caveats: The quantity of clinical and demographic metadata differed by source and by participant and was supplied without curation.

Cut back by 0 bases and 13 bases, the V and J ends lie 10 bases apart. The CDR3, from cysteine to phenylalanine, totals 12 residues. This entry keeps only the CDR3 DNA: 36 bases, framed from base 1. Based on the germline V gene (reference sequence), the CDR1 and CDR2 sequences are LGHDT and YNNKEL. TCRbeta CDR3 regions were amplified from genomic DNA by means of the immunoSEQ Assay, a bias-controlled multiplex PCR. The original pipeline was this. The number of nucleated cells in each sample was estimated by amplification of reference gene primers within the assay. Sequence reads were collapsed and filtered to measure the absolute abundance of every unique TCRbeta CDR3 rearrangement. Productive Simpson clonality was computed per sample as the square root of Simpson's diversity index over productive rearrangements. Held by TCRdb, this immuneACCESS table contains in-frame sequences only and omits some clones. Under half of the omission traces to an unresolved V gene where checked; the cause of the rest is unknown. The V and J calls and clone size are taken from that table; D and trimming were inferred from the DNA. For this sample there are more than 70,000 clones; 80% to 90% appear just once. The biggest ten clones account for roughly 4.8% of the sample.

Each collaborating institution followed its own protocols to collect whole blood in K2EDTA tubes. For TCRbeta analysis, collaborators shipped samples in one of three forms: frozen whole blood, isolated PBMCs, or DNA extracted from either of those sample types. The sample was peripheral blood. The V and J segments used are TRBV3-1 (or the pseudogene TRBV3-2) and TRBJ2-4, and the D gene may be TRBD1, 5 bases matching. This receptor was obtained from a woman of 80 years or more with active or convalescent COVID-19. The CDR3 amino acid sequence is: CASSQDQGPQYF. The sequenced DNA: TGTGCCAGCAGCCAAGATCAGGGCCCACAGTACTTC.